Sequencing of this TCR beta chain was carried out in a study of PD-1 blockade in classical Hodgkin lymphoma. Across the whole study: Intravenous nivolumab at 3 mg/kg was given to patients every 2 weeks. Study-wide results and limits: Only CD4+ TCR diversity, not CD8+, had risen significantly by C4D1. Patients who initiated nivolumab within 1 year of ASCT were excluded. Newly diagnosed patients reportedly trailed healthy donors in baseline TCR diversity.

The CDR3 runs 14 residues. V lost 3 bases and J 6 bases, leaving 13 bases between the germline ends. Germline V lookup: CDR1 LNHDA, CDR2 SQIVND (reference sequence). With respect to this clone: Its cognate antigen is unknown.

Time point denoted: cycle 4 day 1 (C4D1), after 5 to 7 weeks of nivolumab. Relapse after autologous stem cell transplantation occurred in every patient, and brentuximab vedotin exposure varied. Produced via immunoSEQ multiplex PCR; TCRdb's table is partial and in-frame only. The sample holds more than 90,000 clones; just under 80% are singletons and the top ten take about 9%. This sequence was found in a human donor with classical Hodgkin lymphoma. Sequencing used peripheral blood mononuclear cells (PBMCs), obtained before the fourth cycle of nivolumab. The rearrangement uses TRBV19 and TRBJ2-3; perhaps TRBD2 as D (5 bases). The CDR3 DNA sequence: TGTGCCAGTAGTATGAGTCTAGCTACGGATACGCAGTATTTT. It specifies CASSMSLATDTQYF.